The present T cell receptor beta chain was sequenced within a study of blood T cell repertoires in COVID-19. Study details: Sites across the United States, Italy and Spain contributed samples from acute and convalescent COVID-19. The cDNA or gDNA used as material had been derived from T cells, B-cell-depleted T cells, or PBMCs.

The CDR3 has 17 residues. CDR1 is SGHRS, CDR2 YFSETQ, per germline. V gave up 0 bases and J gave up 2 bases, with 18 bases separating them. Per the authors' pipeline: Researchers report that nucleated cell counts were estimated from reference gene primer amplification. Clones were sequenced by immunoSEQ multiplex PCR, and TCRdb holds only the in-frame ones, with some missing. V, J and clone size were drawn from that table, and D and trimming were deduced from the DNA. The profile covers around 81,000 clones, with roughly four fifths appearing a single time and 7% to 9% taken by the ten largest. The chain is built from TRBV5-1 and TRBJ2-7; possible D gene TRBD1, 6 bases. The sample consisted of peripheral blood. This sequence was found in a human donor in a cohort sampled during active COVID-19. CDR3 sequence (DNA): TGCGCCAGCAGCTTGGCCACGGACAGTATGTCTCCCTACGAGCAGTACTTC. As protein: CASSLATDSMSPYEQYF.